A selection of T cell receptor beta chains follows, all from one sample in a study of T cell clonotyping in hematopoietic cell transplantation. Sequenced by immunoSEQ multiplex PCR; TCRdb stores in-frame clones only, minus some. Of 17,000 or so clones in the sample, approximately 74% were seen once. Sequenced: peripheral blood mononuclear cells. Receptors originate from a woman aged 55-75 years in good health. Some clones in this sample may be carry-over from other donors' samples. CDR3s include the opening cysteine and the closing phenylalanine or tryptophan. The D gene is left open where the match is weak. Clone size appears in some rows only: once, few, many, or a class for an expanded clone.

clone_size j_call v_call cdr3_length d_call cdr3_nt cdr3_aa
. TRBJ1-1 TRBV12-5 15 . TGTGCTAGTGGTTACTTTGGGGGGAAGAACACTGAAGCTTTCTTT CASGYFGGKNTEAFF
. TRBJ1-2 TRBV25-1 13 . TGTGCCAGTGCGCTCCAGGGCAGTACGGGCTACACCTTC CASALQGSTGYTF
once TRBJ2-2 TRBV9 18 TRBD2 TGTGCCAGCAGGGCCCCTAGAACGGGGGGACTGAACACCGGGGAGCTGTTTTTT CASRAPRTGGLNTGELFF
once TRBJ2-7 TRBV6-6 12 . TGTGCCACCAAGGGGGTAGCCTACGAGCAGTACTTC CATKGVAYEQYF
. TRBJ2-5 TRBV7-2 14 . TGTGCCAGCAGCTTAGAAGGAGTTCAAGAGACCCAGTACTTC CASSLEGVQETQYF
. TRBJ2-7 TRBV7-2 14 . TGTGCCAGCAGCCCCCAACAGGCCCTCTACGAGCAGTACTTC CASSPQQALYEQYF
few TRBJ1-5 TRBV19 15 . TGTGCCAGTAGTATAGATCGGGGTTTTAATCAGCCCCAGCATTTT CASSIDRGFNQPQHF
. TRBJ2-2 TRBV29-1 11 . TGCAGCGTTGATGGGGGGTTCGAGCTGTTTTTT CSVDGGFELFF
. TRBJ1-2 TRBV30 13 . TGTGCCTGGAGGGAGGGGGTTGGCTATGGCTACACCTTC CAWREGVGYGYTF
few TRBJ2-3 TRBV13 14 . TGTGCCAGCAGCTCCCGACTAAACCCGGATACGCAGTATTTT CASSSRLNPDTQYF
. TRBJ2-2 TRBV28 14 TRBD2 TGTGCCAGCATCCTAGCGGGAGCGGTCGGGGAGCTGTTTTTT CASILAGAVGELFF
. TRBJ1-2 TRBV30 11 . TGTGCCTGGACCCGTAACTATGGCTACACCTTC CAWTRNYGYTF
few TRBJ1-6 TRBV6-1 15 TRBD1 TGTGCCAGCAACCCAGGGACAGCAAGTAATTCACCCCTCCACTTT CASNPGTASNSPLHF
. TRBJ1-1 TRBV7-8 14 . TGTGCCAGCAGCTTGCGGGGCGGCAGTACTGAAGCTTTCTTT CASSLRGGSTEAFF
few TRBJ1-5 TRBV30 14 . TGTGCCTGGAGTGTGGGTGCCTTAAATCAGCCCCAGCATTTT CAWSVGALNQPQHF
. TRBJ1-6 TRBV28 15 TRBD1 TGTGCCAGCAGTTTAGGGCAGGGGGACAATTCACCCCTCCACTTT CASSLGQGDNSPLHF
. TRBJ1-1 TRBV30 12 . TGTGCCTGGAGTGTGGGGGGCACTGAAGCTTTCTTT CAWSVGGTEAFF
. TRBJ1-4 TRBV30 13 . TGTGCCTGGAGTGAGGGGGAGGACGAAAAACTGTTTTTT CAWSEGEDEKLFF
. TRBJ2-7 TRBV6-5 12 . TGTGCCAGCAGTCTAAGAGGCGGAGGGCAGTACTTC CASSLRGGGQYF
. TRBJ2-5 TRBV11-3 12 . TGTGCCTGCCGGGACACACAAGAGACCCAGTACTTC CACRDTQETQYF
. TRBJ2-5 TRBV4-1 17 . TGCGCCAGCAGCCAAGATTTAGGCGGGCCTAGGGGAGGGACCCAGTACTTC CASSQDLGGPRGGTQYF
. TRBJ1-4 TRBV30 13 . TGTGCCTGGAGTTTAGGGGGTAGTGAAAAACTGTTTTTT CAWSLGGSEKLFF
once TRBJ2-7 TRBV5-6 14 TRBD1 TGTGCCAGCAGCCGGGACAGGGCTATCTACGAGCAGTACTTC CASSRDRAIYEQYF
. TRBJ1-3 TRBV30 12 . TGTGCCACCTACAACTCTGGAAACACCATATATTTT CATYNSGNTIYF
once TRBJ1-5 TRBV30 13 . TGTGCCTGGAGGGAGACAGAAAATCAGCCCCAGCATTTT CAWRETENQPQHF
once TRBJ1-1 TRBV11-3 15 . TGTGCCAGCAGCTTTGACGGATCTAAGGGGGCTGAAGCTTTCTTT CASSFDGSKGAEAFF
. TRBJ2-4 TRBV5-4 15 . TGTGCCAGCAGCTTGGCAGGCAAATCAAAAAACATTCAGTACTTC CASSLAGKSKNIQYF
. TRBJ2-4 TRBV29-1 13 . TGCAGCGTTGGTGGAGGGACCAAAAACATTCAGTACTTC CSVGGGTKNIQYF
. TRBJ2-1 TRBV9 15 TRBD1 TGTGCCAGCAGCCTCTCCGGGACAGGTTACAATGAGCAGTTCTTC CASSLSGTGYNEQFF
. TRBJ2-7 TRBV9 13 . TGTGCCAGCAGCGTAGGACAGCACTACGAGCAGTACTTC CASSVGQHYEQYF
once TRBJ2-2 TRBV25-1 15 TRBD1 TGTGCCAGCAGCGACAGGGCCTTTAACACCGGGGAGCTGTTTTTT CASSDRAFNTGELFF
. TRBJ2-7 TRBV5-6 13 TRBD1 TGTGCCAGCAGCTCAGGGGGCGCCTACGAGCAGTACTTC CASSSGGAYEQYF
. TRBJ2-5 TRBV5-1 14 . TGCGCCAGCAGCTTGGCCGGGGGGCACGAGACCCAGTACTTC CASSLAGGHETQYF
. TRBJ1-1 TRBV7-3 13 . TGTGCCAGCAGCCGGGCGGGGAACACTGAAGCTTTCTTT CASSRAGNTEAFF
few TRBJ1-6 TRBV6-5 14 TRBD1 TGTGCCAGCAGGACAGACAGGGCCTATTCACCCCTCCACTTT CASRTDRAYSPLHF
. TRBJ2-2 TRBV14 19 . TGTGCCAGCAGCCAAGATTTATTCGGGGGCTTAATTGGCACCGGGGAGCTGTTTTTT CASSQDLFGGLIGTGELFF
medium-sized TRBJ1-1 TRBV30 13 . TGTGCCTGGAGTGTGGGACCCAACACTGAAGCTTTCTTT CAWSVGPNTEAFF
. TRBJ1-6 TRBV9 16 . TGTGCCAGCAGCTCCCACGGAGGGGTACGGAATTCACCCCTCCACTTT CASSSHGGVRNSPLHF
. TRBJ1-1 TRBV27 12 . TGTGCCAGCAGTTTCCTGGGCACTGAAGCTTTCTTT CASSFLGTEAFF
. TRBJ1-1 TRBV19 15 . TGTGCCAGTAGTATAAGCCTGACCCCTGGCGCTGAAGCTTTCTTT CASSISLTPGAEAFF
. TRBJ1-2 TRBV7-2 12 . TGTGCCAGCAGCTCCCAGTTGGGGGGCTACACCTTC CASSSQLGGYTF
. TRBJ2-5 TRBV30 18 TRBD2 TGTGCCTGGAGCGGCTACGTCTCACTAGCGGGAGTTCAAGAGACCCAGTACTTC CAWSGYVSLAGVQETQYF
. TRBJ2-7 TRBV2 12 . TGTGCCAGCAGTGAAGTGAAGGGCGAGCAGTACTTC CASSEVKGEQYF
. TRBJ1-2 TRBV28 12 . TGTGCCAGCACGAGTGGGAACTATGGCTACACCTTC CASTSGNYGYTF
. TRBJ1-2 TRBV2 12 TRBD1 TGTGCCAGCAGTGCCAGGGGGCAAGGCTACACCTTC CASSARGQGYTF
. TRBJ2-6 TRBV7-2 15 . TGTGCCAGCAGCCCTGAACAGTCTGGGGCCAACGTCCTGACTTTC CASSPEQSGANVLTF
. TRBJ2-7 TRBV5-4 16 . TGTGCCAGCAGCCCGACGTTAGACAGGTGGACCTACGAGCAGTACTTC CASSPTLDRWTYEQYF
few TRBJ2-6 TRBV7-8 15 . TGTGCCAGCAGCTCGCGGAGCTCTGGGGCCAACGTCCTGACTTTC CASSSRSSGANVLTF
few TRBJ2-1 TRBV7-9 13 TRBD2 TGTGCTGGAGCGGGAGGGCCGGACAATGAGCAGTTCTTC CAGAGGPDNEQFF
. TRBJ1-1 TRBV19 15 . TGTGCCAGTAGTGTGGGGGGACAACCGAACACTGAAGCTTTCTTT CASSVGGQPNTEAFF
. TRBJ1-4 TRBV7-6 17 . TGTGCCAGCAGCTTAGTTAATCCGGGGCCAACTAATGAAAAACTGTTTTTT CASSLVNPGPTNEKLFF
. TRBJ2-3 TRBV29-1 15 . TGCAGCGTTCGAACGGATCAGGGACCCACAGATACGCAGTATTTT CSVRTDQGPTDTQYF
. TRBJ2-4 TRBV30 13 . TGTGCCTGGAGTGGAACTTCCAAAAACATTCAGTACTTC CAWSGTSKNIQYF
. TRBJ1-2 TRBV29-1 11 . TGCAGCGTTGGGACCAGGTACGGCTACACCTTC CSVGTRYGYTF
. TRBJ2-7 TRBV29-1 13 . TGCAGCGTGGTGACAACGGGGGCCTACGAGCAGTACTTC CSVVTTGAYEQYF